The 5 T cell receptor beta chains in this list originate from one sample, sequenced in a study of blood T cell repertoires in COVID-19. TCRdb's table, derived via immunoSEQ multiplex PCR, lists solely in-frame clones and lacks some. Here the sample spans about 80,000 clones, approximately 78% being singletons. The specimen sequenced was peripheral blood. Receptors originate from a human donor in a cohort sampled during active COVID-19.

J is TRBJ1-1 and V is TRBV4-1, with D possibly TRBD1 on 5 matching bases. The CDR3 has 15 residues. Per germline, CDR1 MGHRA and CDR2 YSYEKL. The V end was cut by 0 bases, the J end by 1 base, with 9 bases between. In DNA form, the CDR3 reads TGCGCCAGCAGCCAAGATGGGGCAGGGAACACTGAAGCTTTCTTT. This encodes CASSQDGAGNTEAFF.

The V gene is TRBV2, the J gene TRBJ2-1, with D possibly being TRBD2 (7 bases). The germline V gene encodes CDR1 SNHLY and CDR2 FYNNEI. Between the trimmed V and J ends, which lost 4 bases and 8 bases, there was a span of 12 bases. The CDR3 contains 13 residues. In DNA form, the CDR3 reads TGTGCCAGCAGTGCGGGGGGCTTGGATGAGCAGTTCTTC. It specifies CASSAGGLDEQFF.

This clone was picked up one time. The rearrangement uses TRBV5-6 and TRBJ2-1; D may be TRBD2 (6 bases). CDR3 length equals 13 residues. V was shortened by 2 bases and J by 7 bases, with 10 bases between the two germline ends. CDR1 is SGHDT and CDR2 is YYEEEE in the germline V gene. CDR3 nucleotide sequence: TGTGCCAGCAGCTTTGGGACTGTTAATGAGCAGTTCTTC. It is translated as CASSFGTVNEQFF. The full variable domain, its missing parts supplied by reference TRBV5-6 and TRBJ2-1, is DAGVTQSPTHLIKTRGQQVTLRCSPKSGHDTVSWYQQALGQGPQFIFQYYEEEERQRGNFPDRFSGHQFPNYSSELNVNALLLGDSALYLCASSFGTVNEQFFGPGTRLTVL.

The V gene is TRBV5-5, the J gene TRBJ1-5, with 7 nucleotides matching TRBD1. The V segment lost 2 bases and the J segment 3 bases; nucleotides outside the gene matches: 2. Germline-derived CDR1 and CDR2 are SGHKS and YYEKEE (reference sequence). The CDR3 extends over 14 amino acids. The CDR3 reads CASSFGTVNQPQHF. The CDR3 region has the DNA TGTGCCAGCAGCTTTGGGACAGTCAATCAGCCCCAGCATTTT.

The chain is built from TRBV19 and TRBJ2-7, with D maybe TRBD2 (5 bases). CDR3 length: 14 residues. The V and J ends lost 8 bases and 0 bases respectively, with 14 bases between them. Germline V gene sequence: CDR1 LNHDA, CDR2 SQIVND (reference sequence). The CDR3 reads CASRNHGDSYEQYF. The CDR3 DNA is TGTGCCAGTCGAAACCACGGGGACTCCTACGAGCAGTACTTC.